What follows are 6 T cell receptor beta chains derived from one specimen sequenced in a study of T cell clones after liver transplantation. Profiled with immunoSEQ multiplex PCR; TCRdb holds only in-frame clones, not every one. The repertoire holds roughly 20,000 clones, with approximately 93% as singletons. The sequences come from CD8+ T cells from blood, collected approximately 25 months after liver transplant. The source is a human patient who received a liver transplant. The graft donor may be the source of some T cells.

The CDR3 spells CASSQELAGGLGEQFF. CDR3 DNA sequence: TGCGCCAGCAGCCAGGAGCTAGCGGGAGGGCTAGGTGAGCAGTTCTTC. The chain carries TRBV4-1 and TRBJ2-1, with 12 bases matching TRBD2. V was pared by 3 bases and J by 9 bases, with 9 bases of the junction left unmatched. The CDR3 contains 16 residues. CDR1 MGHRA and CDR2 YSYEKL come from the germline V gene.

The rearrangement joins TRBV16 to TRBJ2-3; TRBD2 aligns across 7 bases. The CDR3 consists of 21 residues. The germline CDR1 and CDR2 sequences are KGHSY and FQNENV. J lost 2 bases, V lost 5 bases, and 25 bases had no gene match. The CDR3 region is CASSSIPLTALGLADTDTQYF. CDR3 nucleotides: TGTGCCAGCAGCTCAATTCCGCTTACAGCTCTAGGCCTAGCGGACACAGATACGCAGTATTTT.

This clone was observed a few times. Other DNA sequences within the sample encode an identical CDR3. The rearrangement uses TRBV28 and TRBJ2-2, with D perhaps TRBD1 (6 bases). Trimming took off 5 bases at V and 4 bases at J, with 8 bases between the two ends. The CDR3 contains 13 residues. Germline-derived CDR1 and CDR2 are MDHEN and SYDVKM. The CDR3 bases are TGTGCCAGCAGTGCCAGGGGCACCGGGGAGCTGTTTTTT. Its protein is CASSARGTGELFF.

The chain couples TRBV2 to TRBJ2-2; D is uncertain. The CDR3 runs to 11 residues. The germline CDR1 and CDR2 sequences are SNHLY and FYNNEI. Trimming removed 7 bases from V and 4 bases from J, with 4 bases in between. The CDR3 protein is CASKGTGELFF. The CDR3 DNA sequence: TGTGCCAGCAAAGGCACCGGGGAGCTGTTTTTT.

The J gene is TRBJ2-7, the V gene TRBV11-2; no clear D. The CDR3 covers 15 residues. The germline V gene encodes CDR1 SGHAT and CDR2 FQNNGV. V was trimmed by 0 bases and J by 4 bases, leaving 13 bases between them. The CDR3 loop reads CASSLDRGPIYEQYF. CDR3 sequence (DNA): TGTGCCAGCAGCTTAGATAGAGGACCGATATACGAGCAGTACTTC.

The chain couples TRBV10-1 to TRBJ1-4; D not certain. The CDR3 is 16 amino acids. Germline CDR1 WNHNN, CDR2 SYGVQD (reference sequence). V was clipped by 2 bases and J by 1 base, with 11 bases between them. Here the CDR3 reads CASSEGSLGTNEKLFF. The CDR3 nucleotides are TGCGCCAGCAGTGAGGGCAGTCTTGGAACTAATGAAAAACTGTTTTTT.